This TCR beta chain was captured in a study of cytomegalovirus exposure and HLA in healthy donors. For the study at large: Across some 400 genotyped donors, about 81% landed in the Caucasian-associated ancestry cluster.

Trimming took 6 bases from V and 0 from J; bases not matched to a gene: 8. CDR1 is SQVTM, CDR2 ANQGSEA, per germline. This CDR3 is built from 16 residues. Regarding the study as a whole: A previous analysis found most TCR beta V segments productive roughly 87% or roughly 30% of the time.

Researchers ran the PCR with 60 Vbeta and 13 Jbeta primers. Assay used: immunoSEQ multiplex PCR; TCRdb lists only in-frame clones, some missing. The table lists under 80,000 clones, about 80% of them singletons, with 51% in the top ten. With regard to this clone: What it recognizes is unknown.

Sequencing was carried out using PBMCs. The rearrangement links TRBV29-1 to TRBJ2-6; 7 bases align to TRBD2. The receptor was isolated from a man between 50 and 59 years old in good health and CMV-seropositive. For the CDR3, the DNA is TGCAGCGTCCGACTAGCCAGGTTCTCTGGGGCCAACGTCCTGACTTTC. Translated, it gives CSVRLARFSGANVLTF.